This T cell receptor (beta chain) was observed in a study of blood T cell repertoires in COVID-19. Study context: The United States, Italy and Spain were the sources of the acute and convalescent COVID-19 samples. In each case, the material was cDNA or gDNA derived from T cells, B-cell-depleted T cells, or PBMCs.

Original processing methods: Amplified reference gene primers provided the basis for estimating nucleated cell counts. The data were produced by immunoSEQ multiplex PCR, yet TCRdb's version contains in-frame clones alone and is incomplete. The V and J calls and clone size are taken from that table; D and trimming were inferred from the DNA. The sample lists 95,000 to 130,000 clones, approximately 82% occurring once. This CDR3 region has 15 residues. Looked up from germline, CDR1 is SGHTA and CDR2 is FQGTGA. Trimming cost V 5 bases and J 6 bases; bases outside gene matches: 7. The V and J genes are TRBV7-3 and TRBJ2-1; TRBD2 matches 10 bases. The sample comprised peripheral blood. The TCR comes from a man between 25 and 39 years old with acute or convalescent COVID-19. The CDR3 protein is CASSPRLAGGNEQFF. CDR3 coding DNA: TGTGCCAGCAGCCCGCGACTAGCGGGTGGCAATGAGCAGTTCTTC.